The clone carrying this T cell receptor beta chain was detected many times. Its antigen remains unknown. Preparation of the TCRbeta library involved a method that used unique molecular identifiers. TCRdb analysed the PCR reads with MiXCR anew, one entry per CDR3 protein. The sample holds 200,000 or so distinct CDR3 sequences, roughly 8.1% seen once. These data come from a study of T-cell reconstitution after alpha-beta-depleted transplantation in children. Deletions cut 3 bases from V and 3 bases from J, with 15 bases between. The CDR3 consists of 15 residues. CDR1 and CDR2 from the germline V gene are DFQATT and SNEGSKA (reference sequence). Points from the study as a whole: Diversity and T-cell counts at one year after transplant derived mostly from new T cells.

This clonotype was obtained from a male patient aged 2-15 years who had a stem cell transplant for acute myeloid leukemia, so the T cells may come from the graft donor. The source material was PBMCs, mostly from graft donor cells, sampled 360 days after TCRalphabeta/CD19-depleted stem cell transplant. V gene TRBV20-1 combines with J gene TRBJ2-1; D perhaps matches TRBD2 (6 bases). CDR3 nucleotide sequence: TGCAGTGCTAGGGATACTAGCAGATACTACAATGAGCAGTTCTTC. Residues: CSARDTSRYYNEQFF.